Given below is one T cell receptor beta chain in context. Its antigen is not known. One junction end does not reproduce the germline sequence, and a read error may be involved. The source of the sample is a study of spatial heterogeneity in lung cancer. Whole-study findings and limits: How many expanded intratumoral alpha and beta TCRs were present tracked the tumor mutation count, which was a count of nonsynonymous mutations.

TCRdb re-called the 5' RACE reads with MiXCR, one entry per CDR3 protein. The sample consists of fewer than 7,500 distinct CDR3 sequences, about an eighth of them appearing once. The CDR3 contains 15 residues. The germline V gene has CDR1 SSHAT and CDR2 FNYEAQ (reference sequence). Time point noted: sample taken at primary tumor resection. The sequencing here drew on lung tumor tissue, taken at surgery. The TCR originated in a female donor with early-stage non-small cell lung cancer. This chain connects TRBV7-7 to TRBJ2-5; TRBD2 agrees at 13 bases. The CDR3 DNA reads TGTGCTAGCAGCCCGGGACTAGCGGGAATGGAGACCCAGTACTTC. Translation: CASSPGLAGMETQYF. The full variable domain, its missing parts supplied by reference TRBV7-7 and TRBJ2-5, is GAGVSQSPRYKVTKRGQDVTLRCDPISSHATLYWYQQALGQGPEFLTYFNYEAQPDKSGLPSDRFSAERPEGSISTLTIQRTEQRDSAMYRCASSPGLAGMETQYFGPGTRLLVL.